The 28 T cell receptor beta chains below were found in one sample sequenced in a study of vaccination and CD4 T cells after COVID-19. Treatment meaning: roughly ten-day PBMC culture with coronavirus spike peptide pools or control peptides (ViraFEST assay). Cultured CD4+ T cell DNA was sequenced using the Oncomine TCR Beta short-read assay. From the PCR reads, TCRdb called clonotypes with MiXCR, one entry per CDR3 protein. The data hold about 17,000 distinct CDR3 sequences, with 30% to 45% observed a single time. These receptors have no identified antigens. What was sequenced was CD4+ T cells from blood, cultured in vitro. The receptor source for this set is a human donor who had recovered from COVID-19.

This clonotype appeared a few times. The chain couples TRBV7-3 to TRBJ2-2; TRBD2 might be the D (6 bases). The CDR3 extends over 15 amino acids. V gave up 7 bases and J gave up 0 bases, with 12 bases separating them. CDR1 and CDR2 from the germline V gene are SGHTA and FQGTGA. The CDR3, as DNA: TGTGCCAGCACCGCGGGGCAGCCGAACACCGGGGAGCTGTTTTTT. Amino acids: CASTAGQPNTGELFF. The variable domain in full, with the rest retrieved from reference TRBV7-3 and TRBJ2-2, is GAGVSQTPSNKVTEKGKYVELRCDPISGHTALYWYRQSLGQGPEFLIYFQGTGAADDSGLPNDRFFAVRPEGSVSTLKIQRTERGDSAVYLCASTAGQPNTGELFFGEGSRLTVL.

This rearrangement joins TRBV6-1 to TRBJ1-5; D call uncertain. CDR3 length equals 18 residues. Trimming cost V 1 base and J 4 bases, with 20 bases left between them. Per germline, CDR1 MNHNS and CDR2 SASEGT. CDR3 coding DNA: TGTGCCAGCAGTGAAGTGATTGGAGGGTCGGCGGGGAATCAGCCCCAGCATTTT. As protein: CASSEVIGGSAGNQPQHF.

This sequence joins TRBV2 and TRBJ1-3, with TRBD1 as a possible D gene (5 bases). V was clipped by 4 bases and J by 5 bases, with 12 bases between them. This CDR3 has 14 amino acids. Germline V gene sequence: CDR1 SNHLY, CDR2 FYNNEI. In DNA form, the CDR3 reads TGTGCCAGCAGTGTCGGGGCAGCCCGAAACACCATATATTTT. Residues: CASSVGAARNTIYF.

The rearrangement joins TRBV6-2 or TRBV6-3 to TRBJ2-6; weak D call: TRBD1 (5 bases). Trimming pared 6 bases from V and 0 bases from J, leaving 12 bases between. The CDR3 runs to 16 residues. Per germline, CDR1 MNHEY and CDR2 SVGEGT. The CDR3 sequence: CASREPTDSGANVLTF. For the CDR3, the DNA is TGTGCCAGCAGGGAACCGACAGACTCTGGGGCCAACGTCCTGACTTTC.

The CDR3 region is CSAPGQVNNEQFF. In nucleotides, the CDR3 is TGCAGTGCGCCGGGACAGGTGAACAATGAGCAGTTCTTC. The chain uses TRBV20-1 and TRBJ2-1, with TRBD1 identical over 8 bases. Germline-derived CDR1 and CDR2 are DFQATT and SNEGSKA (reference sequence). V lost 6 bases to trimming and J lost 5 bases; unmatched junction nucleotides: 6. The CDR3 runs 13 residues.

The rearrangement joins TRBV27 to TRBJ2-3; D might be TRBD2 (6 bases). In germline, CDR1 is MNHEY, CDR2 SMNVEV (reference sequence). CDR3 length: 16 amino acids. Trimming took 0 bases from V and 1 from J, leaving 11 bases between them. The CDR3 protein is CASSLSNGGGTDTQYF. In DNA form, the CDR3 reads TGTGCCAGCAGTTTATCGAACGGGGGAGGCACAGATACGCAGTATTTT.

The sample holds a few counts of this clonotype. The chain links TRBV21-1 to TRBJ2-5. TRBV21-1 is a recognized pseudogene. The CDR3 contains 12 residues. Here the CDR3 DNA reads TGTGCCAGCAGCCAACACAGCAGCGACCAGTACTTC. Its protein is CASSQHSSDQYF.

A note on this clonotype: The junction and the germline gene differ at one end; a read error may be behind it. The genes are TRBV14 and TRBJ1-2, with D unclear. Germline V CDR1 and CDR2: SGHDN, FVKESK. CDR3 length: 13 residues. CDR3 residues: CASSQVGSYGYTF. CDR3 in DNA: TGTGCCAGCAGCCAAGTAGGGTCCTATGGCTATACCTTC.

The V and J genes are TRBV6-1 and TRBJ1-5; D is possibly TRBD1 (6 bases). Germline loops: CDR1 MNHNS, CDR2 SASEGT. The CDR3 consists of 14 residues. V was pared by 10 bases and J by 2 bases, with 15 bases between. The DNA for the CDR3 is TGTGCCACCCAGGACAGTTCTGGCAATCAGCCCCAGCATTTT. Residues: CATQDSSGNQPQHF.

This rearrangement joins TRBV6-1 to TRBJ1-1, with 12 bases matching TRBD1. Germline CDR1 and CDR2: MNHNS and SASEGT. CDR3 length equals 17 residues. The ends lost 3 bases at V and 0 bases at J; junction bases unmatched: 5. The CDR3 bases are TGTGCCAGCAGTGAGGGACAGGGGGCACCCATGAACACTGAAGCTTTCTTT. Protein: CASSEGQGAPMNTEAFF.

The CDR3 DNA reads as TGTGCCAGCAGCGCCCTAAGCACAGATACGCAGTATTTT. Amino acid sequence: CASSALSTDTQYF. The rearrangement joins TRBV7-6 to TRBJ2-3, with D hard to call. V lost 5 bases and J 0 bases, leaving 6 bases between the germline ends. Germline CDR1 and CDR2: SGHVS and FNYEAQ. This CDR3 contains 13 residues.

This clonotype appeared a few times. The V call is TRBV20-1, the J call TRBJ2-1; 7 nucleotides match TRBD2. This CDR3 spans 19 amino acids. Trimming took 6 bases from V and 7 from J; bases not matched to a gene: 27. The V gene's germline CDR1 is DFQATT and CDR2 SNEGSKA (reference sequence). CDR3 nucleotides: TGCAGTGCCCCCCGCGTCGGCCTAGCGGAGGGGATTGGGGGGAATGAGCAGTTCTTC. It specifies CSAPRVGLAEGIGGNEQFF.

This clonotype was counted only a few times. This rearrangement joins TRBV11-3 to TRBJ2-2; D gene uncertain. Trimming cost V 1 base and J 0 bases, with 6 bases left between them. Germline values: CDR1 SGHNT, CDR2 YENEEA. The CDR3 has 15 residues. CDR3 bases: TGTGCCAGCAGCTTAGGGGCGGCGAACACCGGGGAGCTGTTTTTT. It specifies CASSLGAANTGELFF.

This clonotype was detected only a few times. The V gene is TRBV7-9, the J gene TRBJ1-2; D unresolved. CDR1 is SEHNR and CDR2 is FQNEAQ in the germline V gene (reference sequence). This CDR3 has 12 amino acids. The germline V and J ends were trimmed by 1 base and 8 bases, with 8 bases remaining between them. The CDR3 loop reads CASSLEDRGYTF. CDR3 nucleotide sequence: TGTGCCAGCAGCTTAGAGGACCGCGGCTACACCTTC.

The chain uses TRBV7-3 and TRBJ2-2, with unresolved D. The CDR3 loop spans 12 amino acids. V was trimmed by 5 bases and J by 5 bases, leaving 6 bases between them. CDR1 is SGHTA, CDR2 FQGTGA, per germline. In DNA, the CDR3 is TGTGCCAGCAGCCCCAGGACCGGGGAGCTGTTTTTT. Its translation is CASSPRTGELFF.

CDR3 in DNA: TGTGCCAGCAGTTACTCATCAGCGGGAGAGCAGTTCTTC. The encoded protein is CASSYSSAGEQFF. V is TRBV27 and J is TRBJ2-1; 7 nucleotides align to TRBD2. Germline V CDR1 and CDR2: MNHEY, SMNVEV (reference sequence). The CDR3 extends over 13 amino acids. V trimming: 4 bases; J trimming: 10 bases; junction bases outside the gene matches: 7.

The chain recombines TRBV7-8 with TRBJ2-1; TRBD2 matches at 9 bases. The CDR3 contains 16 residues. J gave up 7 bases and V 1 base, and 8 bases lay outside the gene matches. Germline V gives CDR1 SGHVS, CDR2 FQNEAQ. The CDR3 nucleotides are TGTGCCAGCAGCTTAGGACTGGCGGGAGGGGGGAATGAGCAGTTCTTC. Amino acids: CASSLGLAGGGNEQFF. The full variable domain, completed using reference TRBV7-8 and TRBJ2-1, is GAGVSQSPRYKVAKRGQDVALRCDPISGHVSLFWYQQALGQGPEFLTYFQNEAQLDKSGLPSDRFFAERPEGSVSTLKIQRTQQEDSAVYLCASSLGLAGGGNEQFFGPGTRLTVL.

V usage is TRBV28 and J usage is TRBJ2-1, with D perhaps TRBD2 (6 bases). V lost 3 bases to trimming and J lost 6 bases, with 6 bases between them. There are 12 residues in the CDR3. Germline CDR1 MDHEN, CDR2 SYDVKM. CDR3 amino acids: CASSLTSNEQFF. CDR3 nucleotide sequence: TGTGCCAGCAGTTTGACTAGCAATGAGCAGTTCTTC.

The chain employs TRBV6-4 and TRBJ2-2, with unresolved D. This CDR3 has 14 residues. Per the germline V gene, CDR1 is MRHNA and CDR2 is SNTAGT. The V end lost 4 bases, the J end lost 6 bases, and 12 bases lay between the germline ends. Written as DNA, the CDR3 is TGTGCCAGCAGTGGTTATCCCAATTCCGGGGAGCTGTTTTTT. Protein: CASSGYPNSGELFF.

The rearrangement uses TRBV7-9 and TRBJ2-7; D call uncertain. With 5 bases removed from V and 7 bases from J, the gap between germline ends came to 12 bases. From germline, CDR1 is SEHNR and CDR2 FQNEAQ (reference sequence). The CDR3 contains 12 residues. CDR3 region: CASSPVGREQYF. In DNA form, the CDR3 reads TGTGCCAGCAGCCCCGTGGGCAGGGAGCAGTACTTC.

The rearrangement joins TRBV7-7 to TRBJ1-2; no definite D call. Trimming shortened V by 5 bases and J by 2 bases, and 18 bases separated the two germline ends. The CDR3 consists of 16 residues. CDR1 and CDR2 from the germline V gene are SSHAT and FNYEAQ (reference sequence). CDR3 sequence: CASSQWGSGRNYGYTF. In DNA form, the CDR3 reads TGTGCCAGCAGCCAATGGGGAAGTGGGAGGAACTATGGCTACACCTTC.

The chain joins TRBV21-1 to TRBJ2-7; TRBD1 is taken as the D call from the table, unchecked against the DNA. TRBV21-1 is annotated as a pseudogene. The length of the CDR3 is 13 residues. For the CDR3, the DNA is TGTGCCACACACAGGGGGCCCACTTACGAGCAGTACTTC. It translates to CATHRGPTYEQYF.

V and J are TRBV2 and TRBJ2-7, with 10 bases fitting TRBD2. The ends lost 2 bases at V and 4 bases at J; junction bases unmatched: 5. The CDR3 covers 15 residues. In germline, CDR1 is SNHLY, CDR2 FYNNEI. The CDR3 here is CASSETLAGAYEQYF. In DNA, the CDR3 is TGTGCCAGCAGTGAAACCCTAGCGGGAGCGTACGAGCAGTACTTC.

Concerning this clonotype: Compared with germline, one end of the junction differs, possibly owing to a read error. This sequence joins TRBV5-1 and TRBJ1-1, with TRBD1 matching over 7 bases. The V gene's germline CDR1 is SGHRS and CDR2 YFSETQ. The CDR3 has 13 residues. CDR3 protein: CASTLTGSGEAFF. The CDR3 DNA reads TGCGCCAGCACCTTGACAGGGTCGGGTGAAGCTTTCTTT.

This chain uses TRBV20-1 with TRBJ1-2; 7 nucleotides match TRBD1. Germline CDR1 reads DFQATT; CDR2 reads SNEGSKA (reference sequence). Trimming at V came to 5 bases and at J to 4 bases, leaving 7 bases not matched to a gene. This CDR3 spans 13 amino acids. Written as DNA, the CDR3 is TGCAGTGCTCGACACCGGGACAGCTATGGCTACACCTTC. Protein product: CSARHRDSYGYTF.

This rearrangement joins TRBV20-1 to TRBJ2-1, with no clear D. CDR1 and CDR2 (germline): DFQATT, SNEGSKA (reference sequence). Trimming cost V 5 bases and J 1 base, with 15 bases left between them. CDR3 length: 15 amino acids. CDR3 coding DNA: TGCAGTGCTGATGTAGGACCCACGTCCTACAATGAGCAGTTCTTC. Translation: CSADVGPTSYNEQFF.

CDR3 coding DNA: TGTGCCTGGAGCCGACCGAGACTAGCCCTCTACGAGCAGTACTTC. This encodes CAWSRPRLALYEQYF. This chain links TRBV30 with TRBJ2-7; 7 bases match TRBD2. Germline V CDR1 and CDR2: GTSNPN, SVGIG (reference sequence). V was clipped by 3 bases and J by 3 bases; unmatched bases: 11. The CDR3 loop spans 15 amino acids.

The chain links TRBV28 to TRBJ2-3, with D possibly matching TRBD1 (5 bases). V shed 5 bases and J shed 0 bases, with 9 bases lying between them. Looked up from germline, CDR1 is MDHEN and CDR2 is SYDVKM. This CDR3 region has 14 residues. CDR3 sequence (DNA): TGTGCCAGCAGTACAGCAGGGAGCACAGATACGCAGTATTTT. Translated, it gives CASSTAGSTDTQYF.